What follows describes a single T cell receptor (beta chain). Its antigen remains unidentified. The V segment lost 3 bases and the J segment 2 bases; nucleotides outside the gene matches: 10. The CDR3 is made up of 17 amino acids. Germline CDR1 reads MGHRA; CDR2 reads YSYEKL. During the collection period, no donor immune events like infections were recorded. The data originate from a study of identifying expanded T cells in peripheral blood. Findings of the study overall: Clone count variance between roughly two-week samples rose with total template count.

TCRdb's table, derived via immunoSEQ multiplex PCR, lists solely in-frame clones and lacks some. The sample yields tens of thousands of clones, nearly 90% seen once. The material sequenced was blood. The chain combines TRBV4-1 with TRBJ1-3; 7 positions agree with TRBD1. The receptor was derived from a person aged 18-70 years in good health. The CDR3 DNA reads as TGCGCCAGCAGCCAGAGGGGGCGGGGAGATGCTGGAAACACCATATATTTT. This sequence encodes CASSQRGRGDAGNTIYF.